A single sample is the source of the 32 T cell receptor beta chains below, sequenced in a study of OX40 agonist ivuxolimab in advanced cancers. TCRdb's copy holds only in-frame clones and misses some; the assay was immunoSEQ multiplex PCR. The sample lists about 61,000 clones; around 92% were seen once. The sample in question was CD4+ or CD8+ T cells sorted from blood, obtained in a trial of the OX40 agonist ivuxolimab. These receptors were collected from an adult with an advanced solid tumor such as melanoma, head and neck, liver or kidney cancer.

The gene calls are TRBV2 and TRBJ1-2; D is possibly TRBD1 (5 bases). The CDR3 length is 13 residues. Trimming removed 4 bases at V and 1 base at J, with 7 bases between. Looked up from germline, CDR1 is SNHLY and CDR2 is FYNNEI. This CDR3 is CASSGDGNYGYTF. CDR3 DNA sequence: TGTGCCAGCAGTGGGGACGGTAACTATGGCTACACCTTC.

The table lists this clone with a count of one. J is TRBJ2-2 and V is TRBV7-6; tentatively, D is TRBD2 (6 bases). Germline V CDR1 and CDR2: SGHVS, FNYEAQ. The CDR3 runs to 16 residues. V lost 5 bases and J 1 base, leaving 14 bases between the germline ends. The CDR3 sequence is CASSNRDSLNTGELFF. CDR3 coding DNA: TGTGCCAGCAGCAACCGGGACTCCCTGAACACCGGGGAGCTGTTTTTT.

The gene calls are TRBV28 and TRBJ2-1, with 8 bases lining up with TRBD2. The CDR3 consists of 16 residues. V lost 4 bases, J lost 8 bases, and 13 bases stayed unmatched. Germline-derived CDR1 and CDR2 are MDHEN and SYDVKM. CDR3 DNA sequence: TGTGCCAGCAGTTCCCCTCCGGGACTAGAGGGTGATGAGCAGTTCTTC. This encodes CASSSPPGLEGDEQFF.

The genes are TRBV4-2 and TRBJ2-1; D gene uncertain. The CDR3 has 14 residues. V was cut by 0 bases and J by 6 bases, with 9 bases left in between. The V gene's germline CDR1 is LGHNA and CDR2 YNFKEQ. Written as DNA, the CDR3 is TGTGCCAGCAGCCAAGATTTGGTCACCAATGAGCAGTTCTTC. This translates into CASSQDLVTNEQFF.

The rearrangement uses TRBV27 and TRBJ1-6, with D unresolved. V was cut by 5 bases and J by 7 bases, with 6 bases left in between. The CDR3 is 12 residues long. Germline V CDR1 and CDR2: MNHEY, SMNVEV (reference sequence). The CDR3 DNA reads as TGTGCCAGCAGTCCTTCAAATTCACCCCTCCACTTT. The encoded protein is CASSPSNSPLHF.

The chain employs TRBV19 and TRBJ1-2; D may be TRBD1 (6 bases). The CDR3 consists of 14 residues. In germline, CDR1 is LNHDA, CDR2 SQIVND (reference sequence). Between the trimmed V and J ends, which lost 2 bases and 4 bases, there was a span of 11 bases. CDR3: CASSIWSGVYGYTF. Here the CDR3 DNA reads TGTGCCAGTAGTATATGGTCAGGGGTCTATGGCTACACCTTC. The variable domain in full, with the rest retrieved from reference TRBV19 and TRBJ1-2, is DGGITQSPKYLFRKEGQNVTLSCEQNLNHDAMYWYRQDPGQGLRLIYYSQIVNDFQKGDIAEGYSVSREKKESFPLTVTSAQKNPTAFYLCASSIWSGVYGYTFGSGTRLTVV.

This clone was counted between two and nine times. The chain uses TRBV7-9 and TRBJ2-5; the match to TRBD1 covers 7 bases. V was pared by 1 base and J by 4 bases, with 6 bases of the junction left unmatched. The CDR3 contains 15 residues. In germline, CDR1 is SEHNR, CDR2 FQNEAQ (reference sequence). Here the CDR3 reads CASSLVQGVIETQYF. In DNA, the CDR3 is TGTGCCAGCAGCTTAGTGCAGGGGGTTATAGAGACCCAGTACTTC.

The chain combines TRBV27 with TRBJ2-1; TRBD2 aligns across 13 bases. V was pared by 5 bases and J by 9 bases, with 7 bases of the junction left unmatched. The CDR3 contains 15 residues. CDR1 is MNHEY, CDR2 SMNVEV, per germline (reference sequence). CDR3: CASSKGTSGTGEQFF. CDR3 nucleotides: TGTGCCAGCAGTAAAGGGACTAGCGGGACGGGTGAGCAGTTCTTC.

This chain links TRBV28 with TRBJ2-3; the match to TRBD2 covers 8 bases. The CDR3 runs to 16 residues. The V and J ends lost 6 bases and 6 bases, in that order; junction bases with no gene match: 14. Germline CDR1 is MDHEN and CDR2 is SYDVKM. The CDR3 reads CASSSVAERGGDTQYF. The CDR3 DNA reads as TGTGCCAGCAGCTCGGTAGCGGAACGCGGGGGGGATACGCAGTATTTT.

The table lists this clone with a few counts. The chain couples TRBV19 to TRBJ1-1; 9 positions agree with TRBD1. The CDR3 extends over 16 amino acids. Trimming took 3 bases from V and 1 from J; bases not matched to a gene: 6. Germline CDR1 is LNHDA and CDR2 is SQIVND (reference sequence). CDR3 amino acids: CASSILRTGANTEAFF. The CDR3, as DNA: TGTGCCAGTAGTATTTTGAGGACAGGGGCGAACACTGAAGCTTTCTTT.

The V gene is TRBV19, the J gene TRBJ2-7, with TRBD2 identical over 9 bases. V shed 2 bases and J 3 bases; nucleotides not matched to a gene: 5. In germline, CDR1 is LNHDA, CDR2 SQIVND (reference sequence). The CDR3 contains 15 residues. The CDR3 DNA follows: TGTGCCAGTAGTATAACAGCGGGGGGACTCTACGAGCAGTACTTC. This gives the protein CASSITAGGLYEQYF.

V and J are TRBV28 and TRBJ1-3; D remains unclear. The CDR3 spans 11 residues. Trimming removed 7 bases at V and 6 bases at J, with 7 bases between. Germline V lookup: CDR1 MDHEN, CDR2 SYDVKM. The CDR3 region is CASTSKNTIYF. CDR3 bases: TGTGCCAGCACTTCCAAAAACACCATATATTTT.

The V call is TRBV4-2, the J call TRBJ1-1, with a possible D match to TRBD1 (5 bases). Trimming pared 3 bases from V and 3 bases from J, leaving 8 bases between. In germline, CDR1 is LGHNA, CDR2 YNFKEQ. The CDR3 runs to 13 residues. CDR3 nucleotide sequence: TGTGCCAGCAGCCAGGAGGGGTACACTGAAGCTTTCTTT. Its protein is CASSQEGYTEAFF.

The rearrangement uses TRBV27 and TRBJ1-2; D is unclear. Between the trimmed V and J ends, which lost 3 bases and 4 bases, there was a span of 15 bases. This CDR3 comprises 15 residues. Germline V gene data show CDR1 as MNHEY and CDR2 as SMNVEV (reference sequence). Written as DNA, the CDR3 is TGTGCCAGCAGTTTTGTTGCTACGCGGAGCTATGGCTACACCTTC. Translating gives CASSFVATRSYGYTF.

The rearrangement links TRBV28 to TRBJ2-3; D is possibly TRBD2 (7 bases). The CDR3 has 13 amino acids. The V and J ends lost 5 bases and 4 bases respectively, with 10 bases between them. The V gene's germline CDR1 is MDHEN and CDR2 SYDVKM. Here the CDR3 reads CASSKGGADTQYF. The CDR3 DNA reads as TGTGCCAGCAGTAAGGGGGGGGCAGATACGCAGTATTTT.

The J gene is TRBJ2-3, the V gene TRBV19; TRBD1 might be the D (6 bases). The ends were cut back, 0 bases at V and 3 bases at J, with 16 bases in the middle. The germline V gene encodes CDR1 LNHDA and CDR2 SQIVND (reference sequence). This CDR3 contains 17 residues. CDR3 amino acids: CASSIDPQGRGTDTQYF. CDR3 coding DNA: TGTGCCAGTAGTATAGATCCCCAGGGAAGGGGGACAGATACGCAGTATTTT.

The V call is TRBV10-3, the J call TRBJ1-2; the D is unclear. The CDR3 is 15 amino acids. V gave up 2 bases and J gave up 1 base, with 11 bases separating them. Germline-derived CDR1 and CDR2 are ENHRY and SYGVKD. CDR3 bases: TGTGCCATCAGTGAGCCGCCAGGACTTAACTATGGCTACACCTTC. Amino acids: CAISEPPGLNYGYTF.

The J gene is TRBJ1-6, the V gene TRBV6-6; 8 bases are shared with TRBD1. CDR3 length equals 15 residues. The V gene's germline CDR1 is MNHNY and CDR2 SVGAGI (reference sequence). The V gene end was trimmed by 2 bases and the J gene end by 10 bases; junction bases not matched to a gene: 7. CDR3 region: CASSYNQGAQSPLHF. In DNA, the CDR3 is TGTGCCAGCAGTTACAATCAGGGGGCCCAATCACCCCTCCACTTT.

The genes are TRBV10-3 and TRBJ1-1, with D possibly TRBD1 on 6 matching bases. This CDR3 has 15 amino acids. Germline V gene lookup returns CDR1 ENHRY and CDR2 SYGVKD. V dropped 3 bases and J dropped 0 bases, with 11 bases sitting between them. In nucleotides, the CDR3 is TGTGCCATCAGTGATGCGGGACAAATGAACACTGAAGCTTTCTTT. Its protein product is CAISDAGQMNTEAFF.

The rearrangement joins TRBV4-3 to TRBJ2-1; D gene unclear. V was cut by 1 base and J by 2 bases, with 12 bases left in between. This CDR3 has 16 amino acids. Germline V gives CDR1 LGHNA, CDR2 YSLEER. The CDR3 sequence is CASSQALASTYNEQFF. CDR3 bases: TGCGCCAGCAGCCAAGCTCTGGCTTCAACCTACAATGAGCAGTTCTTC.

This clone turned up a few times. V gene TRBV7-8 combines with J gene TRBJ1-2; TRBD1 matches at 11 bases. V was pared by 6 bases and J by 8 bases, with 8 bases of the junction left unmatched. Germline V lookup: CDR1 SGHVS, CDR2 FQNEAQ. The length of the CDR3 is 14 residues. CDR3 amino acids: CASSPGTGGWGYTF. The DNA of the CDR3 is TGTGCCAGCAGTCCCGGGACAGGGGGATGGGGCTACACCTTC.

The chain recombines TRBV30 with TRBJ2-3; the D gene is possibly TRBD2 (6 bases). CDR3 length: 15 amino acids. CDR1 is GTSNPN, CDR2 SVGIG, per germline (reference sequence). Trimming shortened V by 2 bases and J by 1 base, and 13 bases separated the two germline ends. As DNA, the CDR3 is TGTGCCTGGAGTTGGACGGGCGGGGGCACAGATACGCAGTATTTT. As protein: CAWSWTGGGTDTQYF.

The chain carries TRBV6-1 and TRBJ1-2, with 10 bases lining up with TRBD1. Germline CDR1 is MNHNS and CDR2 is SASEGT. The V segment lost 1 base and the J segment 4 bases; nucleotides outside the gene matches: 9. CDR3 size: 17 residues. The CDR3 region is CASSEEGTGVGGYGYTF. CDR3 DNA sequence: TGTGCCAGCAGTGAAGAAGGGACAGGGGTAGGAGGCTATGGCTACACCTTC.

CDR3 amino acids: CASSVVGGSAADTQYF. The CDR3 region has the DNA TGTGCCAGCAGCGTAGTAGGTGGGAGTGCGGCAGATACGCAGTATTTT. The chain recombines TRBV9 with TRBJ2-3; a possible D gene is TRBD2 (5 bases). CDR3 length equals 16 residues. Trimming took off 0 bases at V and 4 bases at J, with 15 bases between the two ends. Germline-derived CDR1 and CDR2 are SGDLS and YYNGEE.

This sequence joins TRBV19 and TRBJ1-4; D is undetermined. Germline V gene lookup returns CDR1 LNHDA and CDR2 SQIVND (reference sequence). Trimming left V 1 base short and J 8 bases short, with 5 bases between. The CDR3 has 12 amino acids. CDR3 nucleotide sequence: TGTGCCAGTAGTATAGGGTTCGAAAAACTGTTTTTT. It is translated as CASSIGFEKLFF.

J is TRBJ2-2 and V is TRBV10-3; a weak D match, TRBD1 (6 bases). Deletions cut 6 bases from V and 2 bases from J, with 19 bases between. CDR3 length equals 17 residues. Per the germline V gene, CDR1 is ENHRY and CDR2 is SYGVKD. The chain's CDR3 is CAIREAARGFNTGELFF. The CDR3 coding sequence is TGTGCCATCAGGGAAGCGGCCAGGGGATTTAACACCGGGGAGCTGTTTTTT.

The chain is built from TRBV13 and TRBJ2-7, with 7 bases matching TRBD2. CDR3 size: 12 residues. The ends lost 5 bases at V and 7 bases at J; junction bases unmatched: 5. Germline V lookup: CDR1 PRHDT, CDR2 FYEKMQ (reference sequence). Here the CDR3 DNA reads TGTGCCAGCAGCCCCGGGGGGAAAGAGCAGTACTTC. Translating it yields CASSPGGKEQYF.

The chain has TRBV7-8 and TRBJ2-3, with TRBD2 matching 11 bases. The CDR3 loop spans 18 amino acids. CDR1 is SGHVS, CDR2 FQNEAQ, per germline. Trimming cost V 1 base and J 6 bases; bases outside gene matches: 12. CDR3 sequence (DNA): TGTGCCAGCAGCTTAGTTCTAGCGGGAGGTACTCCGCATGATACGCAGTATTTT. Amino acids: CASSLVLAGGTPHDTQYF.

CDR3 sequence reads: CASKSGYYNEQFF. Written as DNA, the CDR3 is TGTGCCAGTAAGAGCGGGTATTACAATGAGCAGTTCTTC. The V and J genes are TRBV6-5 and TRBJ2-1, with a weak D call TRBD2 (6 bases). Germline V lookup: CDR1 MNHEY, CDR2 SVGAGI. The CDR3 extends over 13 amino acids. V was trimmed by 9 bases and J by 4 bases, leaving 13 bases between them.

V is TRBV19 and J is TRBJ1-5; 9 bases align to TRBD1. This CDR3 comprises 16 residues. The germline gives CDR1 LNHDA, CDR2 SQIVND (reference sequence). J lost 6 bases, V lost 5 bases, and 11 bases had no gene match. This CDR3 reads CASSLILTGGSQPQHF. CDR3 bases: TGTGCCAGTAGTTTAATTCTGACAGGGGGTTCTCAGCCCCAGCATTTT.

The chain carries TRBV30 and TRBJ1-5, with a possible D match to TRBD1 (6 bases). The CDR3 extends over 13 amino acids. The V and J ends lost 4 bases and 4 bases respectively, with 11 bases between them. Looked up from germline, CDR1 is GTSNPN and CDR2 is SVGIG (reference sequence). This CDR3 reads CAWNLGQNQPQHF. CDR3 coding DNA: TGTGCCTGGAACCTCGGACAGAATCAGCCCCAGCATTTT.

This clone was counted a single time. The CDR3 sequence: CASSSWDRERQPQHF. CDR3 DNA: TGTGCCAGCAGCTCCTGGGACAGGGAGAGGCAGCCCCAGCATTTT. The chain links TRBV7-2 to TRBJ1-5; 9 positions agree with TRBD1. This CDR3 has 15 amino acids. The J segment lost 7 bases and the V segment lost 4 bases, leaving 8 bases of the junction unmatched. Germline loops: CDR1 SGHTA, CDR2 FQGNSA.